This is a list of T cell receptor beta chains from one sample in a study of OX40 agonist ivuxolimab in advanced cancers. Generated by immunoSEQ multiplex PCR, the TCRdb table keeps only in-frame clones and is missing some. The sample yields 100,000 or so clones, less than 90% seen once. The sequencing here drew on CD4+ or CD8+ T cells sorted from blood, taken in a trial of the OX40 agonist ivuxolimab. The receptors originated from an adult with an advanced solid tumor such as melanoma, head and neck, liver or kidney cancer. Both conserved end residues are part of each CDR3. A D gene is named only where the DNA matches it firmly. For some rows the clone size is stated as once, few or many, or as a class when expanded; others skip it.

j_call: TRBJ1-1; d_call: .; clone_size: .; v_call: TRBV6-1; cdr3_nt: TGTGCCAGCAGTCAAATGGGGAGCCGCGGGGCTTTCTTT; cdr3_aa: CASSQMGSRGAFF
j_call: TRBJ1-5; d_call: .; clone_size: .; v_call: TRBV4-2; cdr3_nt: TGTGCCAGCAGCCAAGAGTGGCAGTTCAATCAGCCCCAGCATTTT; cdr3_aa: CASSQEWQFNQPQHF
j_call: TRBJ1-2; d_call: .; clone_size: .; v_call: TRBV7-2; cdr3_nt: TGTGCCAGCAGCTTAGGCGGCGGGGTTGGCTACACCTTC; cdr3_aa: CASSLGGGVGYTF
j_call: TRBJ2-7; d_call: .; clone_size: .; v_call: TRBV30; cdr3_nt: TGTGCCTGGAGTGTAAGCGGCCCTTACGAGCAGTACTTC; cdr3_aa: CAWSVSGPYEQYF
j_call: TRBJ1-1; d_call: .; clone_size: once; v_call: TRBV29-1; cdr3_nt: TGCAGCGTTGGAGAGGGGGGCAGCTACACTGAAGCTTTCTTT; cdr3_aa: CSVGEGGSYTEAFF
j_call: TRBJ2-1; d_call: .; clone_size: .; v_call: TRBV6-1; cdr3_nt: TGTGCCAGCATATCCGATGAGCAGTTCTTC; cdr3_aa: CASISDEQFF
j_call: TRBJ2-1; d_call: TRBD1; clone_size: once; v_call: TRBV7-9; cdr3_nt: TGTGCCAGCAGCTTAACAGGGGGCGAGGCTGAGCAGTTCTTC; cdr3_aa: CASSLTGGEAEQFF
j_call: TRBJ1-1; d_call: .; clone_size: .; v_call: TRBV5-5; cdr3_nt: TGTGCCAGCAGCTTGTCGCAGACGAACACTGAAGCTTTCTTT; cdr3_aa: CASSLSQTNTEAFF
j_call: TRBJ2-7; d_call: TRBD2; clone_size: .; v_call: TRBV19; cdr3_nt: TGTGCCAGTAGTCCGGGACTAGCAAGTTCAGGCTACGAGCAGTACTTC; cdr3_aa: CASSPGLASSGYEQYF
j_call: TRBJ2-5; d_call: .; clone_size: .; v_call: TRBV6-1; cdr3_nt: TGTGCCAGCAGTGAAGGAAGGGAGACCCAGTACTTC; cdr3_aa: CASSEGRETQYF
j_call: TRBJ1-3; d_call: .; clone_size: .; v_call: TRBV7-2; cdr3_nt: TGTGCCAGCAGCTCCCGGGGGGGTTCCGGAAACACCATATATTTT; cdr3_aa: CASSSRGGSGNTIYF
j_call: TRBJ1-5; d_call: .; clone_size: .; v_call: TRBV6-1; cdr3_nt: TGTGCCAGCAGTCCCCAGGCGTACGGCAATCAGCCCCAGCATTTT; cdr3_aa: CASSPQAYGNQPQHF
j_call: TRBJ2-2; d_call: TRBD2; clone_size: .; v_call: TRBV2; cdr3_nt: TGTGCCAGCAGTGTAAGCGGGAGAGTCACCGGGGAGCTGTTTTTT; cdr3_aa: CASSVSGRVTGELFF
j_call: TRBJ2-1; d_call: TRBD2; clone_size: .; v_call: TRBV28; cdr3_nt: TGTGCCAGCAGCTGGGGCTGGACTAGCGGCTACAATGAGCAGTTCTTC; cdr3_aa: CASSWGWTSGYNEQFF
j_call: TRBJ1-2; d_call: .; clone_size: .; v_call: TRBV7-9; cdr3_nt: TGTGCCAGCAGCACGGGCGGGAACTATGGCTACACCTTC; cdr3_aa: CASSTGGNYGYTF
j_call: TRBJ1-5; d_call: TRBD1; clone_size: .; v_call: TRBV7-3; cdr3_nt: TGTGCCAGCAGCTGCAGATCTGGGACAGTTAGTATTCGGCCCCAGCATTTT; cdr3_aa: CASSCRSGTVSIRPQHF
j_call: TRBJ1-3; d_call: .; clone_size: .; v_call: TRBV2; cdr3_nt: TGTGCCAGCAGTGAAAACAGACATGTTTGGAACACCATATATTTT; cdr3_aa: CASSENRHVWNTIYF
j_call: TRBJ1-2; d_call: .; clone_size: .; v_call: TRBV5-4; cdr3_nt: TGTGCCAGCAGCTTGAGTCGCCACTATGGCTACACCTTC; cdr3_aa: CASSLSRHYGYTF
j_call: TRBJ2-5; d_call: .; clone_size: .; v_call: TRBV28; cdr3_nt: TGTGCCAGCAGTTTAGGGGGAACCAGCGAGACCCAGTACTTC; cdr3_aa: CASSLGGTSETQYF
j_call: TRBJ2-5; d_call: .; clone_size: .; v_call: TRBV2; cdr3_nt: TGTGCCAGCAAGCCGGGTGGGGGCCAAGAGACCCAGTACTTC; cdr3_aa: CASKPGGGQETQYF
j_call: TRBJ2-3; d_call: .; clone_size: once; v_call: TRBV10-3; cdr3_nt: TGTGCCATCAGTGAGTCACGGCAGGTCGGAATCGGTGCTACGCAGTATTTT; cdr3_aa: CAISESRQVGIGATQYF
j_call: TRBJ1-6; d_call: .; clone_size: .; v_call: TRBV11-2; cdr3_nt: TGTGCCAGCAGCTTAGATTGGGGTTCACCCCTCCACTTT; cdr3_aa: CASSLDWGSPLHF
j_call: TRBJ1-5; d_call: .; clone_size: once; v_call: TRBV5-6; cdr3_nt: TGTGCCAGCAGCTTGGGGGAACGCAATCAGCCCCAGCATTTT; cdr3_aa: CASSLGERNQPQHF
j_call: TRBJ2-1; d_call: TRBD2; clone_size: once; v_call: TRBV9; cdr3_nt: TGTGCCAGCAGCGTAGGACTAGCGGATCGCTACAATGAGCAGTTCTTC; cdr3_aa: CASSVGLADRYNEQFF
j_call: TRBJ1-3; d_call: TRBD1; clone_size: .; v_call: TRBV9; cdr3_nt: TGTGCCAGCAGCGTAGCTCTGGAGACAGGGGCTGGAAACACCATATATTTT; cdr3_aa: CASSVALETGAGNTIYF
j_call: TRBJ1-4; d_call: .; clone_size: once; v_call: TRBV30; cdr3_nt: TGTGCCTGGAGTCCTAACTGGGCTGAAAAACTGTTTTTT; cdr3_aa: CAWSPNWAEKLFF
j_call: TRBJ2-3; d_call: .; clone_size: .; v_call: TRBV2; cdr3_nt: TGTGCCAGCAGTGACTTGCTTCAGGGTGCAGATACGCAGTATTTT; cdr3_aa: CASSDLLQGADTQYF
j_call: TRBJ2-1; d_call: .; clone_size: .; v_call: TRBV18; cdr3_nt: TGTGCCAGCTCACGGCTCCACGACCCAATACAGGAGCAGTTCTTC; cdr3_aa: CASSRLHDPIQEQFF
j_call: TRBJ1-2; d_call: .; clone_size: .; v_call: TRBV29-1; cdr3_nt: TGCAGCGCAACGATTACGGGATTTGCGAACGGCTACACCTTC; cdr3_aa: CSATITGFANGYTF
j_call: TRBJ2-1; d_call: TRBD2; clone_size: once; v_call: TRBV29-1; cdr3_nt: TGCAGCGTTGTGTTCGGGGGGACTTCCAACAATGAGCAGTTCTTC; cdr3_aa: CSVVFGGTSNNEQFF
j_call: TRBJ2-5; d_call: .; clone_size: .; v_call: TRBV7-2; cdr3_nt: TGTGCCAGCAGCTCCCGGCGGGGTGAAGAGACCCAGTACTTC; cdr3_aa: CASSSRRGEETQYF
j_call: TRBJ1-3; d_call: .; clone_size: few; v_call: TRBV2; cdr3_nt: TGTGCCTGCTCCCCCGACGGGGGCTCTGGAAACACCATATATTTT; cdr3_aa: CACSPDGGSGNTIYF
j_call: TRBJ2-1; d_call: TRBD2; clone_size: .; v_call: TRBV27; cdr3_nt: TGTGCCAGCAGTCTAATTCGGACTAGCGGGTCGATTGAGCAGTTCTTC; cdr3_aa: CASSLIRTSGSIEQFF
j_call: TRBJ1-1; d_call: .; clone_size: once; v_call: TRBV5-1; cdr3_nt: TGCGCCAGCAGCTTGACAGAAGGGAACACTGAAGCTTTCTTT; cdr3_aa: CASSLTEGNTEAFF
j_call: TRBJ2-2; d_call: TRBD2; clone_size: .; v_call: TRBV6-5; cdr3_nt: TGTGCCAGCGCTAGCGGTACCGGGGAGCTGTTTTTT; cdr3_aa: CASASGTGELFF
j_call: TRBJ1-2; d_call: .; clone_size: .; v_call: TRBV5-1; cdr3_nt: TGCGCCAGCAGCTTGGCCCCTACCCAACTAAACTATGGCTACACCTTC; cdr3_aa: CASSLAPTQLNYGYTF
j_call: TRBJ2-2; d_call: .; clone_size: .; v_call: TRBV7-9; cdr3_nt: TGTGCCAGCAGCCGACGTTTAACCGCGGACGACACGAACACCGGGGAGCTGTTTTTT; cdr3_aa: CASSRRLTADDTNTGELFF
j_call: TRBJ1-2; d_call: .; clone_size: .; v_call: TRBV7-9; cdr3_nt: TGTGCCAGCAGCTTAGTAGGGGTAGACTATGGCTACACCTTC; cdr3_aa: CASSLVGVDYGYTF
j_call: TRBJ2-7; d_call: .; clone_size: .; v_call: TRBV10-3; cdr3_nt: TGTGCCATCAGTGCGGGGCGGGACTCCTACGAGCAGTACTTC; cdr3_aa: CAISAGRDSYEQYF
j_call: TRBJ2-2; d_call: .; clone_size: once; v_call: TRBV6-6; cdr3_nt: TGTGCCAGCAGTAATCAGGGGGGCCCGGACACCGGGGAGCTGTTTTTT; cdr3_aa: CASSNQGGPDTGELFF
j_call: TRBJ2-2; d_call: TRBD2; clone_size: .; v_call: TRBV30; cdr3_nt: TGTGCCTGGAGGGGCGGGGGGAACACCGGGGAGCTGTTTTTT; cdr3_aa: CAWRGGGNTGELFF
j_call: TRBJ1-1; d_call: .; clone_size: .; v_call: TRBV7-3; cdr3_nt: TGTGCCAGCAGCTCACAGGAGGACACTGAAGCTTTCTTT; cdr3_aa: CASSSQEDTEAFF